This TCR beta chain was recorded in a study of early T cells in non-severe SARS-CoV-2 infection. The overall study: Sequenced material consisted of bulk RNA (from unsorted whole blood), and chains were unpaired.

Individual cDNA molecules were tagged with unique molecular identifiers, the study reported. TCRdb redid the calling of the 5' RACE reads with MiXCR, one entry per CDR3 protein. The table lists 70,000 or so distinct CDR3 sequences, 9.5% to 15% of them singletons. V lost 5 bases, J lost 0 bases, and 10 bases lay in between. The CDR3 is made up of 14 amino acids. Germline values: CDR1 MNHEY, CDR2 SVGAGI. This clonotype has ten or more counts. The TCR originated in an adult who was a healthcare worker with PCR-confirmed SARS-CoV-2 infection or an uninfected control (not recorded which). What was sequenced was whole blood. The chain uses TRBV6-5 and TRBJ1-1; D gene ambiguous. The DNA of the CDR3 is TGTGCCAGCAGTGTGCAGAACATGAACACTGAAGCTTTCTTT. It translates to CASSVQNMNTEAFF.